The clone carrying this T cell receptor beta chain has a count of ten or more. The entry originates in a study of neurological immune-mediated disorders. TCRdb reanalysed the 5' RACE reads using MiXCR and keeps one entry per CDR3 protein. The sample lists approximately 130,000 distinct CDR3 sequences; roughly 3.2% were seen once. CDR1 is SQVTM and CDR2 is ANQGSEA in the germline V gene. Trimming removed 2 bases at V and 5 bases at J, with 10 bases between. The CDR3 has 12 amino acids. The sequence was obtained from a woman in her thirties with multiple sclerosis. This rearrangement joins TRBV29-1 to TRBJ2-7, with D perhaps TRBD1 (7 bases). The material sequenced was PBMCs. CDR3 amino acids: CSVEQGEDEQYF. Written as DNA, the CDR3 is TGCAGCGTTGAACAGGGGGAGGACGAGCAGTACTTC.